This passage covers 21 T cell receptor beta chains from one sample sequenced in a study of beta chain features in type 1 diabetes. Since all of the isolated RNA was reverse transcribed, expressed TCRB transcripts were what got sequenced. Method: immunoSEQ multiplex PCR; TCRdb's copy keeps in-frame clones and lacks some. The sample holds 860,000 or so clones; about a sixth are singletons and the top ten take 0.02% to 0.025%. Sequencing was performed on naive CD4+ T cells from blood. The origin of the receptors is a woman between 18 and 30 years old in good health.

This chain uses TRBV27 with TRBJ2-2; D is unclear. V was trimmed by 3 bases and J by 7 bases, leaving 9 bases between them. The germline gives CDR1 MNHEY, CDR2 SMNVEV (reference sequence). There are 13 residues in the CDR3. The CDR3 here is CASSFRPSGELFF. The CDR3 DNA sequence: TGTGCCAGCAGTTTTAGGCCCAGCGGGGAGCTGTTTTTT.

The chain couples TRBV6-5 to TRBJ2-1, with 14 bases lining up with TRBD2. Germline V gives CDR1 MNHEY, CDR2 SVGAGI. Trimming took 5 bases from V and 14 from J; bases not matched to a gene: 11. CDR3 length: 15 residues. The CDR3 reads CASSPGGLAGVGEFF. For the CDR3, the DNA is TGTGCCAGCAGTCCCGGGGGACTAGCGGGAGTGGGGGAGTTCTTC.

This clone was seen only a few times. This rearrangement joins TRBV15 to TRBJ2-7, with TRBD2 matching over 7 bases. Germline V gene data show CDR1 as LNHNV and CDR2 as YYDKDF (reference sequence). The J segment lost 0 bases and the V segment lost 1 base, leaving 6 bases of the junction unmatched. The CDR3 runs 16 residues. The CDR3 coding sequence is TGTGCCACCAGCAGAGGGGACTACATCGGCTCCTACGAGCAGTACTTC. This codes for CATSRGDYIGSYEQYF.

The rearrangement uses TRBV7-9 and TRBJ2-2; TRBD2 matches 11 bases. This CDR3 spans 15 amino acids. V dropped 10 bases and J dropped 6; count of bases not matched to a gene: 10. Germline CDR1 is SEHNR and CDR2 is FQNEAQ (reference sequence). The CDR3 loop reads CAITGLAGEAGELFF. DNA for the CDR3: TGTGCCATTACAGGACTAGCGGGCGAGGCCGGGGAGCTGTTTTTT.

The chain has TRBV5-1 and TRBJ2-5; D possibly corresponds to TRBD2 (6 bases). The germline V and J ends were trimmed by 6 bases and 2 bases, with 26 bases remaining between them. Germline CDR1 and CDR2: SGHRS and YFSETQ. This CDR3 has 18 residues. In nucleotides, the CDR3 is TGCGCCAGCACAACCGGAAAGCGGGCTCCCGAAAAACAAGAGACCCAGTACTTC. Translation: CASTTGKRAPEKQETQYF.

The CDR3 sequence: CASKLEGAGNTIYF. The CDR3 bases are TGTGCCAGCAAATTGGAAGGGGCTGGAAACACCATATATTTT. The V and J genes are TRBV27 and TRBJ1-3, with D perhaps matching TRBD1 (5 bases). The germline V gene has CDR1 MNHEY and CDR2 SMNVEV (reference sequence). Trimming removed 7 bases at V and 2 bases at J, with 12 bases between. This CDR3 is 14 amino acids long.

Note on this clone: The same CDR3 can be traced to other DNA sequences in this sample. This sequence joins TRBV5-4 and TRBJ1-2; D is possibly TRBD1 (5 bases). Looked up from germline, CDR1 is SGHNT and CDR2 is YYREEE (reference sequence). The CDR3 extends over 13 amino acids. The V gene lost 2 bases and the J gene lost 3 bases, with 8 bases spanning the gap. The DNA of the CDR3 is TGTGCCAGCAGCTTTAGGGGCGACTATGGCTACACCTTC. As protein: CASSFRGDYGYTF.

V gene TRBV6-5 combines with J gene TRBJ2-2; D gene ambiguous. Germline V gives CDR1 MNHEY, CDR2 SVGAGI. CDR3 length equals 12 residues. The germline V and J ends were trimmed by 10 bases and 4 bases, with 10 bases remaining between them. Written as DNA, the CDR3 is TGTGCCACCCGGTCGGGCACCGGGGAGCTGTTTTTT. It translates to CATRSGTGELFF.

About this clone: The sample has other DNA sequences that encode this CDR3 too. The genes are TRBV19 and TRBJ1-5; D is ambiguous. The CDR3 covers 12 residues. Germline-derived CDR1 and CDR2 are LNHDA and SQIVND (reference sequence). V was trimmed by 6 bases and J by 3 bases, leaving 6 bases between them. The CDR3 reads CASSRYNQPQHF. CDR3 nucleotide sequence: TGTGCCAGTAGCCGCTACAATCAGCCCCAGCATTTT.

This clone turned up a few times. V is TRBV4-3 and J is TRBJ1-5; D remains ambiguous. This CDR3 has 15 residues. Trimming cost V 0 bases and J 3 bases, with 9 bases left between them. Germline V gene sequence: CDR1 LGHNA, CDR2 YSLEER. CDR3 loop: CASSQEVSPNQPQHF. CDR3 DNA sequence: TGCGCCAGCAGCCAAGAGGTCAGCCCCAATCAGCCCCAGCATTTT.

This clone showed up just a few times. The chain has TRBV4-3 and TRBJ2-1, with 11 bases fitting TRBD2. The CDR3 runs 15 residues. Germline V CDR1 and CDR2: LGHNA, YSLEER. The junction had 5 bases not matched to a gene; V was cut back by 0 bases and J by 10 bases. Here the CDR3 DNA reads TGCGCCAGCAGCCAAGAACTAGCGGGAGCACGCGAGCAGTTCTTC. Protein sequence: CASSQELAGAREQFF.

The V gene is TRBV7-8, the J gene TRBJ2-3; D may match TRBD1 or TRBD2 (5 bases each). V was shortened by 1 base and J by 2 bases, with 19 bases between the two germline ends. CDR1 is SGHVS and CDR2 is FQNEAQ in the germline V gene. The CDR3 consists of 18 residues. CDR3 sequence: CASSLEVQDGGFTDTQYF. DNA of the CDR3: TGTGCCAGCAGCTTAGAGGTACAGGACGGAGGATTCACAGATACGCAGTATTTT.

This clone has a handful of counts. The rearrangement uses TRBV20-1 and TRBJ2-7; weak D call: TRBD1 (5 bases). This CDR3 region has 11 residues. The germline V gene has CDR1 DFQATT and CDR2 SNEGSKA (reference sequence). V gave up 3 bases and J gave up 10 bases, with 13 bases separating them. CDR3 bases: TGCAGTGCTAGTAACGGACAAGGTCAGTACTTC. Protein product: CSASNGQGQYF.

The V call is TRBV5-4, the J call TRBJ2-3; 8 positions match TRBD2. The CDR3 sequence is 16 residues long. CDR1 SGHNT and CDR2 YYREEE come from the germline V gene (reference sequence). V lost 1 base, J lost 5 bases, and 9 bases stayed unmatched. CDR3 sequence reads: CASSLRSSGRGDTQYF. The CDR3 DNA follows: TGTGCCAGCAGCTTGCGTTCCAGCGGGAGAGGAGATACGCAGTATTTT.

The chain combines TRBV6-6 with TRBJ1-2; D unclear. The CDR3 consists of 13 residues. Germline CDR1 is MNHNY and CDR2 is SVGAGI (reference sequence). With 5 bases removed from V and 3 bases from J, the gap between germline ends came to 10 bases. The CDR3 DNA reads TGTGCCAGCAGTCCCCAGGTCTACTATGGCTACACCTTC. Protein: CASSPQVYYGYTF.

The CDR3 DNA sequence: TGTGCCAGCAAATATGGACGGAACACTGAAGCTTTCTTT. Its translation is CASKYGRNTEAFF. The chain couples TRBV27 to TRBJ1-1; D gene uncertain. The ends were cut back, 7 bases at V and 1 base at J, with 10 bases in the middle. Germline CDR1 reads MNHEY; CDR2 reads SMNVEV (reference sequence). The CDR3 runs 13 residues.

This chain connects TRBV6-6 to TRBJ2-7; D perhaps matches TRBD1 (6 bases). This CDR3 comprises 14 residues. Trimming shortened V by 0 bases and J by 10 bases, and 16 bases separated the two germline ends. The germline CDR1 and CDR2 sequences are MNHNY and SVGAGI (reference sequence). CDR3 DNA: TGTGCCAGCAGTTACTCGCGGGTGTCAGGGGAACAGTACTTC. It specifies CASSYSRVSGEQYF.

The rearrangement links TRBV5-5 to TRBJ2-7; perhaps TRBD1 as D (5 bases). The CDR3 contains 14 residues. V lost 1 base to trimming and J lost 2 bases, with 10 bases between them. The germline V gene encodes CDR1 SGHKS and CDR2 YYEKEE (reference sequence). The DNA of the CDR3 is TGTGCCAGCAGCTTGACAGGACCTGCCTACGAGCAGTACTTC. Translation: CASSLTGPAYEQYF.

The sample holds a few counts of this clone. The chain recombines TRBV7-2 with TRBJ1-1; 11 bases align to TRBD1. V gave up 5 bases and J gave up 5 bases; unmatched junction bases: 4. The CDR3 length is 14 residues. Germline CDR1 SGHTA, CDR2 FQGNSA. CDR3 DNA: TGTGCCAGCAGCCCGGACAGGGGGCGTACTGAAGCTTTCTTT. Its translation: CASSPDRGRTEAFF.

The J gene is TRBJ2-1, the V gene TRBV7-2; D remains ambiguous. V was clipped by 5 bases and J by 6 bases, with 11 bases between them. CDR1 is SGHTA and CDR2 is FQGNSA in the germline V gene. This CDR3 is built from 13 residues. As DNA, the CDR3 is TGTGCCAGCAGCCAGAGATGGGGCAATGAGCAGTTCTTC. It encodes CASSQRWGNEQFF.

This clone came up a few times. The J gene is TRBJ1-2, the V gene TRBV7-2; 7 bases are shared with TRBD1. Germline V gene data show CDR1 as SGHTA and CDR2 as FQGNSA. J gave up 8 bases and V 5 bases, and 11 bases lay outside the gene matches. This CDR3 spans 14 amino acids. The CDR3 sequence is CASSPGLEGAGYTF. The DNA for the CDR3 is TGTGCCAGCAGCCCGGGATTGGAGGGGGCGGGCTACACCTTC.